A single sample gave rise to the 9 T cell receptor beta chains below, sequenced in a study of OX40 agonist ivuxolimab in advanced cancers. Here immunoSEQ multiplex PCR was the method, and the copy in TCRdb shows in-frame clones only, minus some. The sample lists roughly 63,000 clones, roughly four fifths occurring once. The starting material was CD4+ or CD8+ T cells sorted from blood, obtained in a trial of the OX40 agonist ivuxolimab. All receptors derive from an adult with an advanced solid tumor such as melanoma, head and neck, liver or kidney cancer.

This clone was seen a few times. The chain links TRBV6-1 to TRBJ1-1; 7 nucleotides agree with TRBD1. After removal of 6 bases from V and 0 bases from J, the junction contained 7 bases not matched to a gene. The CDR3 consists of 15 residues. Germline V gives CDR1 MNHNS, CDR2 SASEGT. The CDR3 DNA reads TGTGCCAGCAGGAGGGGACAGACAATGAACACTGAAGCTTTCTTT. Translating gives CASRRGQTMNTEAFF.

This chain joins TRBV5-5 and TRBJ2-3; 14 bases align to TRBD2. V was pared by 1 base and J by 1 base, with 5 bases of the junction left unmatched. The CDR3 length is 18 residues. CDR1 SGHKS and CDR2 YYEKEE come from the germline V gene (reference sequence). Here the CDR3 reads CASSLWTSGGRGTDTQYF. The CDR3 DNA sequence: TGTGCCAGCAGCTTGTGGACTAGCGGGGGGCGGGGCACAGATACGCAGTATTTT.

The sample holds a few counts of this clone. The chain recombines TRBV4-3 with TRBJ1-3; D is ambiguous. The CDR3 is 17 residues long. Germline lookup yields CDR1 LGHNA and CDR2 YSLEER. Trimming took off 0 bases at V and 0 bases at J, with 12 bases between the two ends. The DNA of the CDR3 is TGCGCCAGCAGCCAAGATTCGGTGGCATTCTCTGGAAACACCATATATTTT. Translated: CASSQDSVAFSGNTIYF.

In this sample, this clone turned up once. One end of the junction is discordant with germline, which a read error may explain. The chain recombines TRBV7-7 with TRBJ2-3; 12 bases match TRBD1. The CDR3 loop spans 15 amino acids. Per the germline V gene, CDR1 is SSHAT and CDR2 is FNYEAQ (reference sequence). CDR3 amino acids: CASSLGGTGGKTQYF. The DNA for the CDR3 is TGTGCTAGCAGCTTAGGGGGGACAGGGGGCAAAACGCAGTATTTT. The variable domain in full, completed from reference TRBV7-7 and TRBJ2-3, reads GAGVSQSPRYKVTKRGQDVTLRCDPISSHATLYWYQQALGQGPEFLTYFNYEAQPDKSGLPSDRFSAERPEGSISTLTIQRTEQRDSAMYRCASSLGGTGGKTQYFGPGTRLTVL.

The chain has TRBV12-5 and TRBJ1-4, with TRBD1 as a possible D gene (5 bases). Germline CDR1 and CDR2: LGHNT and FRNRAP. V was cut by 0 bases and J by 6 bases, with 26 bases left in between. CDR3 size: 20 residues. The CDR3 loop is CASGLVLDGPKPDRDEKLFF. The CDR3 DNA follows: TGTGCTAGTGGTTTGGTACTAGACGGACCAAAGCCCGACAGAGATGAAAAACTGTTTTTT.

The CDR3 nucleotides read TGTGCCGCCGCGTCACCAGGGACGACTAACTATGGCTACACCTTC. As protein: CAAASPGTTNYGYTF. This sequence joins TRBV6-5 and TRBJ1-2, with D possibly matching TRBD1 (5 bases). The CDR3 has 15 amino acids. V was cut by 11 bases and J by 0 bases, with 19 bases left in between. CDR1 and CDR2 (germline): MNHEY, SVGAGI.

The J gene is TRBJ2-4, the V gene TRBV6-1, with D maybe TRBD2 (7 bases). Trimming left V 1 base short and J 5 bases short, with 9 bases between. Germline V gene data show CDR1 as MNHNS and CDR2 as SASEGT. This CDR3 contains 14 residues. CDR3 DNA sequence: TGTGCCAGCAGTGAAGGGGGGGGCGAAAACATTCAGTACTTC. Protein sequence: CASSEGGGENIQYF.

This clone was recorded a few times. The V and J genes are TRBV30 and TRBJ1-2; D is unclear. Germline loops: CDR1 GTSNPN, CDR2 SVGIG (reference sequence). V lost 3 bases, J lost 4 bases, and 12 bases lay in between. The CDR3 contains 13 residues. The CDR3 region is CAWRSTASYGYTF. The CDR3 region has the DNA TGTGCCTGGAGATCTACGGCTAGCTATGGCTACACCTTC.

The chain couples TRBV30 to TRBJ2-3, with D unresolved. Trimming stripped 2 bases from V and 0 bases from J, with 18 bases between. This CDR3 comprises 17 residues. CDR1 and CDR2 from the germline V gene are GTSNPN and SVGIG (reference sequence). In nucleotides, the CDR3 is TGTGCCTGGAGTCGGGCTTTGACAACAACTAGCACAGATACGCAGTATTTT. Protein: CAWSRALTTTSTDTQYF.